What follows are 18 T cell receptor beta chains derived from one specimen sequenced in a study of cytomegalovirus exposure and HLA in healthy donors. Clones were sequenced by immunoSEQ multiplex PCR, and TCRdb holds only the in-frame ones, with some missing. The table shows fewer than 200,000 clones, with more than 65% occurring only once. What was sequenced was PBMCs. Receptors were obtained from a woman younger than 30 in good health and CMV-seropositive.

This chain links TRBV5-1 with TRBJ2-7, with TRBD2 matching over 13 bases. V shed 5 bases, J shed 6 bases, and the junction held 5 bases outside the gene matches. The CDR3 is 14 residues long. Germline V gene sequence: CDR1 SGHRS, CDR2 YFSETQ. CDR3 amino acids: CASSRTSGGGEQYF. The CDR3 DNA reads as TGCGCCAGCAGTCGGACTAGCGGGGGTGGCGAGCAGTACTTC.

The genes are TRBV10-1 and TRBJ2-3, with D possibly TRBD1 on 5 matching bases. The CDR3 sequence is 14 residues long. CDR1 is WNHNN, CDR2 SYGVQD, per germline (reference sequence). Between the trimmed V and J ends, which lost 3 bases and 2 bases, there was a span of 9 bases. The CDR3 sequence: CASSDQGFTDTQYF. CDR3 nucleotide sequence: TGCGCCAGCAGTGATCAGGGATTCACAGATACGCAGTATTTT.

The genes are TRBV29-1 and TRBJ1-2, with 7 nucleotides matching TRBD1. The CDR3 has 12 residues. Germline assignment: CDR1 SQVTM and CDR2 ANQGSEA. V was pared by 4 bases and J by 8 bases, with 7 bases of the junction left unmatched. The CDR3 spells CSVVRQGEGYTF. Written as DNA, the CDR3 is TGCAGCGTTGTGCGGCAGGGGGAAGGCTACACCTTC.

This sequence joins TRBV7-9 and TRBJ2-5, with a weak D call TRBD2 (5 bases). This CDR3 has 14 amino acids. V lost 5 bases, J lost 5 bases, and 15 bases lay in between. Germline values: CDR1 SEHNR, CDR2 FQNEAQ (reference sequence). CDR3 sequence (DNA): TGTGCCAGCAGCATAGACGAGAGGAGGGAGACCCAGTACTTC. This encodes CASSIDERRETQYF. The whole variable domain, filled in from reference TRBV7-9 and TRBJ2-5, reads DTGVSQNPRHKITKRGQNVTFRCDPISEHNRLYWYRQTLGQGPEFLTYFQNEAQLEKSRLLSDRFSAERPKGSFSTLEIQRTEQGDSAMYLCASSIDERRETQYFGPGTRLLVL.

The genes are TRBV9 and TRBJ2-3; a possible D gene is TRBD2 (6 bases). This CDR3 has 15 amino acids. Germline lookup yields CDR1 SGDLS and CDR2 YYNGEE. Trimming shortened V by 0 bases and J by 0 bases, and 8 bases separated the two germline ends. The CDR3 sequence: CASSVGGVSTDTQYF. The CDR3 DNA reads TGTGCCAGCAGCGTAGGGGGGGTCAGCACAGATACGCAGTATTTT.

The genes are TRBV5-1 and TRBJ1-1; D uncertain. CDR3 length: 13 residues. Germline V CDR1 and CDR2: SGHRS, YFSETQ. Trimming took off 0 bases at V and 1 base at J, with 4 bases between the two ends. In nucleotides, the CDR3 is TGCGCCAGCAGCTTGGGCGAGAACACTGAAGCTTTCTTT. Its protein is CASSLGENTEAFF.

V and J are TRBV4-3 and TRBJ1-4, with D possibly TRBD1 on 5 matching bases. The germline CDR1 and CDR2 sequences are LGHNA and YSLEER. V was shortened by 0 bases and J by 9 bases, with 17 bases between the two germline ends. CDR3 length: 16 amino acids. The CDR3 coding sequence is TGCGCCAGCAGCCAAGACAATTTAGGGCAGGGTAAAAAACTGTTTTTT. It translates to CASSQDNLGQGKKLFF.

This clone turned up a few times. The chain combines TRBV2 with TRBJ1-1; D ambiguous. Germline-derived CDR1 and CDR2 are SNHLY and FYNNEI. This CDR3 region has 12 residues. The V and J ends lost 8 bases and 5 bases respectively, with 12 bases between them. CDR3 sequence reads: CASGSSGTEAFF. CDR3 DNA: TGTGCCAGCGGAAGTTCCGGGACTGAAGCTTTCTTT.

The chain employs TRBV4-1 and TRBJ2-5; no clear D. V was clipped by 2 bases and J by 1 base, with 11 bases between them. The CDR3 contains 15 residues. The germline CDR1 and CDR2 sequences are MGHRA and YSYEKL. This CDR3 is CASSQIGLAQETQYF. The DNA for the CDR3 is TGCGCCAGCAGCCAAATCGGATTAGCCCAAGAGACCCAGTACTTC.

The genes are TRBV27 and TRBJ1-2; TRBD1 aligns across 7 bases. Germline V CDR1 and CDR2: MNHEY, SMNVEV (reference sequence). This CDR3 is 14 amino acids long. The V segment lost 6 bases and the J segment 7 bases; nucleotides outside the gene matches: 11. The CDR3 loop reads CASSTQGHMSGYTF. CDR3 DNA sequence: TGTGCCAGCAGCACACAGGGGCACATGAGTGGCTACACCTTC.

The chain recombines TRBV29-1 with TRBJ1-1; TRBD1 matches 7 bases. The J segment lost 1 base and the V segment lost 2 bases, leaving 7 bases of the junction unmatched. The CDR3 sequence is 15 residues long. Germline-derived CDR1 and CDR2 are SQVTM and ANQGSEA. The CDR3 sequence is CSVELRGRANTEAFF. CDR3 nucleotides: TGCAGCGTTGAACTGAGGGGGCGGGCGAACACTGAAGCTTTCTTT. The full variable domain, rest sourced from reference TRBV29-1 and TRBJ1-1, is SAVISQKPSRDICQRGTSLTIQCQVDSQVTMMFWYRQQPGQSLTLIATANQGSEATYESGFVIDKFPISRPNLTFSTLTVSNMSPEDSSIYLCSVELRGRANTEAFFGQGTRLTVV.

V gene TRBV2 combines with J gene TRBJ2-1; 10 bases map to TRBD2. V gave up 6 bases and J gave up 1 base; unmatched junction bases: 6. Germline V gene sequence: CDR1 SNHLY, CDR2 FYNNEI. This CDR3 is 16 amino acids long. The CDR3 region is CASRYSSGGSYNEQFF. In DNA, the CDR3 is TGTGCCAGCAGGTATTCTAGCGGGGGATCCTACAATGAGCAGTTCTTC.

This chain links TRBV5-1 with TRBJ1-6; D gene uncertain. V shed 6 bases and J shed 10 bases, with 17 bases lying between them. CDR1 is SGHRS and CDR2 is YFSETQ in the germline V gene. This CDR3 is 14 amino acids long. CDR3 amino acids: CASKGSGAGSPLHF. Written as DNA, the CDR3 is TGCGCCAGCAAGGGTAGCGGTGCGGGGTCACCCCTCCACTTT.

The chain employs TRBV18 and TRBJ2-7, with D maybe TRBD2 (5 bases). Per the germline V gene, CDR1 is KGHSH and CDR2 is LQKENI. This CDR3 has 13 residues. The V and J ends lost 3 bases and 7 bases respectively, with 13 bases between them. CDR3 protein: CASSPGRALEQYF. The CDR3 DNA reads as TGTGCCAGCTCACCCGGGCGGGCCCTGGAGCAGTACTTC.

The chain employs TRBV5-8 and TRBJ2-7; weak D call: TRBD2 (5 bases). This CDR3 is built from 16 residues. Trimming left V 2 bases short and J 0 bases short, with 15 bases between. Germline CDR1 and CDR2: SGHTS and YDEGEE. This chain's CDR3 is CASSFDVDRGSYEQYF. CDR3 sequence (DNA): TGTGCCAGCAGCTTCGATGTAGACCGGGGCTCCTACGAGCAGTACTTC. The variable domain in full, with the rest retrieved from reference TRBV5-8 and TRBJ2-7, is EAGVTQSPTHLIKTRGQQATLRCSPISGHTSVYWYQQALGLGLQFLLWYDEGEERNRGNFPPRFSGRQFPNYSSELNVNALELEDSALYLCASSFDVDRGSYEQYFGPGTRLTVT.

This rearrangement joins TRBV5-1 to TRBJ1-1, with D maybe TRBD1 (6 bases). Germline CDR1 and CDR2: SGHRS and YFSETQ. Between the trimmed V and J ends, which lost 2 bases and 1 base, there was a span of 18 bases. This CDR3 spans 17 amino acids. DNA of the CDR3: TGCGCCAGCAGCTTAGGGACACTTACAGGGACGAACACTGAAGCTTTCTTT. This gives the protein CASSLGTLTGTNTEAFF. Full variable domain (remainder filled in from reference TRBV5-1 and TRBJ1-1): KAGVTQTPRYLIKTRGQQVTLSCSPISGHRSVSWYQQTPGQGLQFLFEYFSETQRNKGNFPGRFSGRQFSNSRSEMNVSTLELGDSALYLCASSLGTLTGTNTEAFFGQGTRLTVV.

The V and J genes are TRBV5-1 and TRBJ2-3; D perhaps matches TRBD1 (6 bases). Germline-derived CDR1 and CDR2 are SGHRS and YFSETQ. CDR3 length equals 15 residues. V shed 1 base and J shed 3 bases, with 12 bases lying between them. CDR3 sequence: CASSLRGTRTDTQYF. The CDR3 nucleotides read TGCGCCAGCAGCTTGAGGGGGACCCGGACAGATACGCAGTATTTT.

This chain joins TRBV7-3 and TRBJ2-3; 7 positions agree with TRBD2. Trimming at V came to 4 bases and at J to 6 bases, leaving 7 bases not matched to a gene. Germline CDR1 SGHTA, CDR2 FQGTGA. The CDR3 has 14 amino acids. The CDR3: CASSSSGSGDTQYF. The CDR3 DNA is TGTGCCAGCAGCTCCTCGGGTAGCGGGGATACGCAGTATTTT.